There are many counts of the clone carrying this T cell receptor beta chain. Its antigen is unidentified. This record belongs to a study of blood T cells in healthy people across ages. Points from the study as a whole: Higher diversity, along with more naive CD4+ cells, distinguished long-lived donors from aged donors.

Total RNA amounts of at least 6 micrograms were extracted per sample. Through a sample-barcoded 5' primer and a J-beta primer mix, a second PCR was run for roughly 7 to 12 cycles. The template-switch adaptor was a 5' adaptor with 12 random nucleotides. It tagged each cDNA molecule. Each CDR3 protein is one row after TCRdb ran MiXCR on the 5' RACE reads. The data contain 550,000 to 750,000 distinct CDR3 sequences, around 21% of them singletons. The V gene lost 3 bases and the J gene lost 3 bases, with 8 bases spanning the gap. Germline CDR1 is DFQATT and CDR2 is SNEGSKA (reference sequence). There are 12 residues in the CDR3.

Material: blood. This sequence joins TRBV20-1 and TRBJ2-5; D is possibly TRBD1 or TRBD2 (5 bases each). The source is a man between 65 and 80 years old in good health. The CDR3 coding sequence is TGCAGTGCTAGCGGGACCAAAGAGACCCAGTACTTC. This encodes CSASGTKETQYF.